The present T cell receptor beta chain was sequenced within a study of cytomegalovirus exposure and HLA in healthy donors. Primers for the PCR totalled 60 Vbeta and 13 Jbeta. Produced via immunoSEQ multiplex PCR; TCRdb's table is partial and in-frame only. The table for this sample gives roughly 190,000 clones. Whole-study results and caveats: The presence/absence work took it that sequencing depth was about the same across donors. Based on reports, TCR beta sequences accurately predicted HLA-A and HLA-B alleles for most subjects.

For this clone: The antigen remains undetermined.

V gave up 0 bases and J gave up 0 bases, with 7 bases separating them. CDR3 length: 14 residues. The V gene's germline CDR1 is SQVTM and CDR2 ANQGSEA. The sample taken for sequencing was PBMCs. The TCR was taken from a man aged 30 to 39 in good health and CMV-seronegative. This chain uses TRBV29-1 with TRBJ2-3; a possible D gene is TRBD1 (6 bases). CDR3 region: CSVEETGSTDTQYF. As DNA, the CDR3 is TGCAGCGTTGAAGAGACAGGAAGCACAGATACGCAGTATTTT.